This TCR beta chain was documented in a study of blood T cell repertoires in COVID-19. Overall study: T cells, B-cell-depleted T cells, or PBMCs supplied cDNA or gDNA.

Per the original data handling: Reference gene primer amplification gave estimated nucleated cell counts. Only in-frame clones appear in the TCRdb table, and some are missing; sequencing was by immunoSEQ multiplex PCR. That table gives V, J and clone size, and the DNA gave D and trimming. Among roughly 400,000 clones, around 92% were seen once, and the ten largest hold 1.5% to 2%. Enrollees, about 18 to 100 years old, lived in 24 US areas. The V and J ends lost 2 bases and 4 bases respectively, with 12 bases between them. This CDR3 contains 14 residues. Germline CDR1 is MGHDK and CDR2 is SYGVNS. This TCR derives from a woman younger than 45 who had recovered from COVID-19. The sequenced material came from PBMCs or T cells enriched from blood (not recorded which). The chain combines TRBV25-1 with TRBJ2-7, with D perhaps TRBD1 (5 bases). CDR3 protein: CASSERGYRYEQYF. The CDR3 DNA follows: TGTGCCAGCAGTGAAAGGGGTTACAGGTACGAGCAGTACTTC.